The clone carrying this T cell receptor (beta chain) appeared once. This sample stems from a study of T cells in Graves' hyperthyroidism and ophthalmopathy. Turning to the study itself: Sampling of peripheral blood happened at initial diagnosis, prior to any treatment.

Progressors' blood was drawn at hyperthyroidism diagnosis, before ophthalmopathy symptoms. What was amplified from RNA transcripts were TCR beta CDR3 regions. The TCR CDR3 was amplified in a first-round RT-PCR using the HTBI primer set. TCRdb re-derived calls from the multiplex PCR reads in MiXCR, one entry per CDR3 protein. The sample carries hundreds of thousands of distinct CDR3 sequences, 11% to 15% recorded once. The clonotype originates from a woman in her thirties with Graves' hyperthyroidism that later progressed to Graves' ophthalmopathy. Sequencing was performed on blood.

The DNA for the CDR3 is TGCAGTGCAAAGCACAGGGGGGAGGGACCGAAAAACATTCAGTACTTC. Protein sequence: CSAKHRGEGPKNIQYF. The V and J genes are TRBV20-1 and TRBJ2-4, with D possibly being TRBD1 (8 bases). Deletions cut 6 bases from V and 4 bases from J, with 22 bases between. Germline V gene sequence: CDR1 DFQATT, CDR2 SNEGSKA (reference sequence). The CDR3 extends over 16 amino acids.